This TCR beta chain originates from a study of T cells after yellow fever vaccination. V shed 5 bases, J shed 0 bases, and the junction held 4 bases outside the gene matches. Germline loops: CDR1 SGHVS, CDR2 FQNEAQ. This CDR3 is built from 15 residues. TCRdb re-called the 5' RACE reads through MiXCR, storing one row per CDR3 protein. This table holds 150,000 to 200,000 distinct CDR3 sequences, 11% found once. This clonotype occurred a few times. Sample: CD8+ T cells sorted from PBMCs, taken 15 days after the yellow fever booster vaccination. The chain carries TRBV7-8 and TRBJ1-3, with 7 bases lining up with TRBD1. The receptor was derived from a man in his late teens or twenties who received the YFV17D yellow fever vaccine. In nucleotides, the CDR3 is TGTGCCAGCAGCCCACAGGGGAGCTCTGGAAACACCATATATTTT. This encodes CASSPQGSSGNTIYF.